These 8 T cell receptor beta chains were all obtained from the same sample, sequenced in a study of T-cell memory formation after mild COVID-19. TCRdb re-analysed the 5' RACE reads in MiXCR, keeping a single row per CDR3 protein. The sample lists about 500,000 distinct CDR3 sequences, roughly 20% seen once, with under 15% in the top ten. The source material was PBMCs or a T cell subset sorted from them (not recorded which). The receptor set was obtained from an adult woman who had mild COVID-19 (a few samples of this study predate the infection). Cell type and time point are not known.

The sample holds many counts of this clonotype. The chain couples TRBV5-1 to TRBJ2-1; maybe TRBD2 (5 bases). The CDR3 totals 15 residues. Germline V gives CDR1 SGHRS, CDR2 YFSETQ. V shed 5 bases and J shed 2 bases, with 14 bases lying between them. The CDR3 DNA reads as TGCGCCAGCAGGATGGAGCGGAGTCCCTACAATGAGCAGTTCTTC. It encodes CASRMERSPYNEQFF.

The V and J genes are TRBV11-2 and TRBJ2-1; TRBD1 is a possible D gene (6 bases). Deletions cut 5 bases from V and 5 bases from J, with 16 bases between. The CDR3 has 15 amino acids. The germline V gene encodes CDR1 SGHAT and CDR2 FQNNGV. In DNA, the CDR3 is TGTGCCAGCAGCCTACAGGGCCCGAGACACAATGAGCAGTTCTTC. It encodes CASSLQGPRHNEQFF. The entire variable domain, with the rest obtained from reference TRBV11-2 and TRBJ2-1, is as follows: EAGVAQSPRYKIIEKRQSVAFWCNPISGHATLYWYQQILGQGPKLLIQFQNNGVVDDSQLPKDRFSAERLKGVDSTLKIQPAKLEDSAVYLCASSLQGPRHNEQFFGPGTRLTVL.

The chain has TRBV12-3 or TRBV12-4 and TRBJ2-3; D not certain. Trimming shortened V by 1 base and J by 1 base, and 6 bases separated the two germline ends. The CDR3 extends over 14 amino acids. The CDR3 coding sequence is TGTGCCAGCAGTTTAGGGCACCGCACAGATACGCAGTATTTT. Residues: CASSLGHRTDTQYF.

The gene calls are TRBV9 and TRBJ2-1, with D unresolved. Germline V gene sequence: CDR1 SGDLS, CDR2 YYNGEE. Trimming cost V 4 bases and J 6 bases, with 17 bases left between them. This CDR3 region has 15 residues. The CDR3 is CASSPEVVTLNEQFF. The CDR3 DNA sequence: TGTGCCAGCAGCCCAGAGGTAGTTACTCTCAATGAGCAGTTCTTC.

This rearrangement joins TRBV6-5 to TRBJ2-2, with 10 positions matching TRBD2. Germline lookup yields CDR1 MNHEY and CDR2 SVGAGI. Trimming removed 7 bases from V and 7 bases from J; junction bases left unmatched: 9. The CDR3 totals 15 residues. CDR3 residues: CASTRAGGPRGELFF. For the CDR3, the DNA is TGTGCCAGCACCCGAGCGGGAGGGCCTCGCGGGGAGCTGTTTTTT.

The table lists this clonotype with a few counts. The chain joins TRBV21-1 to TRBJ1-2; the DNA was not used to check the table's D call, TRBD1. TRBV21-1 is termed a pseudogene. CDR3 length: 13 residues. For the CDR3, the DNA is TGTGCCAGCCAAGTCGGGCGTTACTATGGCTACACCTTC. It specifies CASQVGRYYGYTF.

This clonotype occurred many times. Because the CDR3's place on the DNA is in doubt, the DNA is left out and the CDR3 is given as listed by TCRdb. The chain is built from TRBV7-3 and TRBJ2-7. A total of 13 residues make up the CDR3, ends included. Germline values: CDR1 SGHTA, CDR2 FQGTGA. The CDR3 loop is CASSFGSGYEQYF.

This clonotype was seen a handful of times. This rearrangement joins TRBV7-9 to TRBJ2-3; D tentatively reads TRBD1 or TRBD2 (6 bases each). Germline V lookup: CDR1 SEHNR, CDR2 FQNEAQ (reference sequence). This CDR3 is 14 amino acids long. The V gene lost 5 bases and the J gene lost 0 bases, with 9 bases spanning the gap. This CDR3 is CASSGGTSTDTQYF. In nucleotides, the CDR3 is TGTGCCAGCAGCGGCGGGACAAGCACAGATACGCAGTATTTT. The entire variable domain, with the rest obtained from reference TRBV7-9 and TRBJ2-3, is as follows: DTGVSQNPRHKITKRGQNVTFRCDPISEHNRLYWYRQTLGQGPEFLTYFQNEAQLEKSRLLSDRFSAERPKGSFSTLEIQRTEQGDSAMYLCASSGGTSTDTQYFGPGTRLTVL.